The sequence of this T cell receptor beta chain was determined in a study of cytomegalovirus exposure and HLA in healthy donors. Study-wide findings and caveats: Later genetic work tied a missense DCLRE1C variant to beta-chain V and J trimming. Prior analysis indicated that the majority of TCR beta V segments exhibited productivity approximately 87% or approximately 30% of the time.

The PCR employed 60 Vbeta primers together with 13 Jbeta primers. Profiled with immunoSEQ multiplex PCR; TCRdb holds only in-frame clones, not every one. The table has about 120,000 clones, over 70% seen once. With respect to this clone: No antigen is known for it.

The ends were cut back, 10 bases at V and 0 bases at J, with 15 bases in the middle. Germline V gene sequence: CDR1 ENHRY, CDR2 SYGVKD. The CDR3 is 15 amino acids. This sequence joins TRBV10-3 and TRBJ1-4, with D unresolved. The sequencing input was PBMCs. The TCR was taken from a man between 18 and 29 years old in good health and CMV-seropositive. The CDR3 is CATKDTPTTNEKLFF. In DNA, the CDR3 is TGTGCCACCAAAGATACACCCACAACTAATGAAAAACTGTTTTTT.